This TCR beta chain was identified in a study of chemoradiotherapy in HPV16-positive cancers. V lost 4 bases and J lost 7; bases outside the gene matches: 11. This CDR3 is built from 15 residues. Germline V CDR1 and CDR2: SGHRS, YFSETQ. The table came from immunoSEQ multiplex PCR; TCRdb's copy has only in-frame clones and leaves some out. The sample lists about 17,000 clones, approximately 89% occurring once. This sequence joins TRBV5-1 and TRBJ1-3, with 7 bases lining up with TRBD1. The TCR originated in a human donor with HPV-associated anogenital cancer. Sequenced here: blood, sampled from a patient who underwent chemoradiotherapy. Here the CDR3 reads CASSLGGGLSNTIYF. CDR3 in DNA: TGCGCCAGCAGCCTGGGAGGGGGCCTATCGAACACCATATATTTT.